Detailed here is one TCR beta chain. What it binds is not known. These data come from a study of neoadjuvant anti-PD-1 for oral cavity cancer. Findings and limits, study-wide: Only a few patients per response group were TCR-analyzed; validation needed. Higher pretreatment Treg/Th17 ratios tracked higher pretreatment blood clonality.

PBMC libraries mostly used approximately 0.5 ug of input genomic DNA, with six replicates per sample. The assay was immunoSEQ multiplex PCR, and TCRdb's table has in-frame clones only and misses some. Of tens of thousands of clones detected, around four fifths appear once; the ten largest clones hold 2.6%. These oral cavity squamous cell carcinomas were HPV-negative and locally advanced. This specimen was PBMCs, taken before nivolumab (anti-PD-1) treatment. The receptor comes from a person aged 40 to 85 with oral cavity squamous cell carcinoma.

CDR3 sequence: CAWSSGYGNQPQHF. The CDR3 DNA reads TGTGCCTGGAGTTCCGGGTACGGCAATCAGCCCCAGCATTTT. The rearrangement uses TRBV30 and TRBJ1-5; no definite D call. Germline V gene data show CDR1 as GTSNPN and CDR2 as SVGIG (reference sequence). V shed 2 bases and J shed 2 bases, with 10 bases lying between them. The CDR3 is 14 amino acids.